This entry features one T cell receptor beta chain sequence. These data belong to a study of molecular identifiers for immune sequencing clone quantification. TCRdb called the PCR reads again in MiXCR, with one record for every CDR3 protein. The top ten hold 0.6% to 0.9% of the sample, which has about 630,000 distinct CDR3 sequences, roughly 25% seen once. Germline V lookup: CDR1 WSHSY, CDR2 SAAADI. The CDR3 covers 17 residues. Trimming at V came to 2 bases and at J to 0 bases, leaving 4 bases not matched to a gene. Sequenced material: naive CD8+ T cells from blood, with Jurkat cell RNA spiked in. The subset is: FACS-sorted CD8+CD4-CCR7+CD45RA+ naive T cells. The chain combines TRBV10-2 with TRBJ2-3; TRBD2 aligns across 11 bases. The TCR sequence derives from a human donor in good health. Some libraries in this study had Jurkat cell RNA spiked in. The CDR3: CASSEPGLADSTDTQYF. In nucleotides, the CDR3 is TGCGCCAGCAGTGAGCCGGGACTAGCGGACAGCACAGATACGCAGTATTTT.